Sequencing of this T cell receptor (beta chain) was carried out in a study of T cells after posttransplantation cyclophosphamide. General study points: TRB overlap between skin or GI tissue T cells and blood was limited. Later blood repertoires were often dominated by clones from the donor CD8+ memory compartment. After PTCy, TRB diversity resembled that of CNI/methotrexate controls.

This CDR3 is built from 15 residues. CDR1 is SGHDN and CDR2 is FVKESK in the germline V gene. Losses at the gene ends were 1 base for V and 6 bases for J; bases not matched to a gene: 6. TCRdb's copy holds only in-frame clones and misses some; the assay was immunoSEQ multiplex PCR. Among some 4,500 clones, roughly 73% were seen once, and the ten largest hold approximately 50%. A remark on this clone: The antigen remains undetermined.

Controls had myeloablative marrow grafts with methotrexate and calcineurin inhibitor, sampled at 1 year. This TCR came from a female patient aged 45 to 65 who received an allogeneic stem cell transplant from an unrelated donor, was CMV-positive, and had acute and chronic GVHD. A share of the T cells may be of graft donor origin. The starting material was PBMCs, obtained 300 to 330 days after allogeneic stem cell transplant with calcineurin inhibitor and methotrexate. The chain has TRBV14 and TRBJ1-2; 9 bases match TRBD1. CDR3 coding DNA: TGTGCCAGCAGCCAAGCACCCGGGACAGGGAATGGCTACACCTTC. Translated: CASSQAPGTGNGYTF.